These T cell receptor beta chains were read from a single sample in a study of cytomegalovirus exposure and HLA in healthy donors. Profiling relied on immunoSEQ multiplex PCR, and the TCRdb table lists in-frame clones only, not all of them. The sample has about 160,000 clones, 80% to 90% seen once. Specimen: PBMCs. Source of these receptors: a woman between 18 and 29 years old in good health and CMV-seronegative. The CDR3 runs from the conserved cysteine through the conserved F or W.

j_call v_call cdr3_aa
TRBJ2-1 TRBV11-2 CASSRDGYIEQFF
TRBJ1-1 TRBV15 CATSTTVNTEAFF
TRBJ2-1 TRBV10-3 CAISEGTSGTYNEQFF
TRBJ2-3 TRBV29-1 CSVEGGGGMAADTQYF
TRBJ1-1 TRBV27 CASSSLSSTEAFF
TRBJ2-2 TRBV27 CASSIWTGQSPGELFF
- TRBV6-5 CASSPRLEGSYEQYF
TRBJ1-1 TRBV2 CASRGQALNTEAFF
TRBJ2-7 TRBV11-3 CASSLEAGPYEQYF
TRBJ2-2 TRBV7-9 CASSFGRGGTGELFF
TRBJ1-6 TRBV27 CASSWAGQYNSPLHF
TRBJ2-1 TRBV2 CASSDPTSGAYNEQFF
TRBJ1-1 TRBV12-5 CASGRSGKATTVRNTEAFF
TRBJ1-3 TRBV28 CASSVQGTSGNTIYF
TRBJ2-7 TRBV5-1 CASSLSSGSRDEQYF
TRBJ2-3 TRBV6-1 CASSETRDTQYF
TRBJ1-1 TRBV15 CATSRGTPGDFGWNTEAFF
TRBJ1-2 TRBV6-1 CASSPIRDSGGYTF
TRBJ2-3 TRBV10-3 CAISETTRGAASTDTQYF
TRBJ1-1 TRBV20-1 CSAQGGTEAFF
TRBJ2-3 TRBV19 CASSGRLARRTDTQYF
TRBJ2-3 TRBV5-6 CASSLTGTRGYTQYF
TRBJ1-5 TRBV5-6 CASSLNRGKQPQHF
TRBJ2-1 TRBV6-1 CASSEGGLAGGGNEQFF
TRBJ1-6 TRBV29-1 CSVGSGGNSPLHF
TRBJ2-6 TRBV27 CASRRLGTAAGANVLTF
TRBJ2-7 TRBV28 CASSRGGLSYEQYF
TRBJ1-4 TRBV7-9 CASSQAATNEKLFF
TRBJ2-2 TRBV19 CASSLNPRPGIGELFF
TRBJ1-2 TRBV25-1 CASSEFRDSHGYTF
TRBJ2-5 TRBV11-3 CASSLGLGGGETQYF
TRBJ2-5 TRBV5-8 CASSSGLAGGPTQETQYF
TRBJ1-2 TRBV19 CASSIFRGANYGYTF
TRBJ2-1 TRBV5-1 CASSSLRQPTTYNEQFF
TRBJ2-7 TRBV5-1 CASRLDRGYEQYF
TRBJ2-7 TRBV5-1 CASSHRTPGDEQYF
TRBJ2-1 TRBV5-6 CASSLAEARINEQFF
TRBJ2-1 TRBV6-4 CASSRAGGNEQFF
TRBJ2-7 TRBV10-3 CAISETTGSAVEQYF
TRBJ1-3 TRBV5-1 CASSLATGTGVLSGNTIYF
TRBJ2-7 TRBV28 CASSLRQGHEQYF
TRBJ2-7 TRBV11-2 CASSLVVMGGSYEQYF
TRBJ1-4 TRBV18 CASSPPGGRSKEKLFF
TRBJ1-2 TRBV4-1 CASSPRTGVIAGITSGYTF